The clone carrying this T cell receptor beta chain turned up a few times. Its target is not known. The germline V gene has CDR1 DFQATT and CDR2 SNEGSKA (reference sequence). CDR3 length equals 14 residues. Trimming removed 0 bases from V and 5 bases from J, with 11 bases in between. TCRdb re-called the 5' RACE reads with MiXCR, one entry per CDR3 protein. The data contain a few hundred thousand distinct CDR3 sequences, approximately 29% of them singletons. The sample originates from a study of T-cell memory formation after mild COVID-19. Study background: The study found TCR clusters largely donor specific. Broader study findings: Contracting CD4+ clones lay largely in CM and EM, with CD8+ ones residing in EMRA.

The rearrangement uses TRBV20-1 and TRBJ2-1, with TRBD1 as a possible D gene (5 bases). The clonotype was recovered from an adult woman who had mild COVID-19 (a few samples of this study predate the infection). Cell type and time point are not known. The source material was PBMCs or a T cell subset sorted from them (not recorded which). The CDR3 DNA follows: TGCAGTGCTAGAGAAGGGGTATCCGACAATGAGCAGTTCTTC. Amino acids: CSAREGVSDNEQFF.